This record looks at one T cell receptor (beta chain) sequence and its context. The data stem from a study of blood T cell repertoires in COVID-19. About the research overall: Material from acute and convalescent COVID-19 was sourced from the United States, Italy and Spain. Sources were T cells, B-cell-depleted T cells, or PBMCs; the material itself was cDNA or gDNA.

CDR3 size: 12 residues. V gave up 5 bases and J gave up 10 bases, with 11 bases separating them. Participants came from about two dozen US areas, aged about 18 to 90 years. Allocation to cohorts depended on clinical history reported by the participants. Repertoires were generated with immunoSEQ multiplex PCR, while TCRdb's copy carries only in-frame clones and drops some. The profile shows about 180,000 clones, 80% to 90% of them singletons. The genes are TRBV12-3 or TRBV12-4 and TRBJ1-4; no clear D gene. The sequence was collected from a woman between 18 and 30 years old who had recovered from COVID-19. Sequencing was done on a sample of PBMCs or T cells enriched from blood (not recorded which). This CDR3 reads CASSRVEGKLFF. The CDR3, as DNA: TGTGCCAGCAGTCGGGTTGAAGGAAAACTGTTTTTT.